Listed here is a single TCR beta chain. J gave up 1 base and V 3 bases, and 6 bases lay outside the gene matches. CDR1 SQVTM and CDR2 ANQGSEA come from the germline V gene. The CDR3 is 15 residues long. The data stem from a study of blood T cell repertoires in COVID-19. Study-level background: The study drew acute and convalescent COVID-19 samples from the United States, Italy and Spain. The cDNA or gDNA used as material had been derived from T cells, B-cell-depleted T cells, or PBMCs.

Authors' data handling: Nucleated cell counts were estimated from reference gene primer amplification. Here immunoSEQ multiplex PCR was the method, and the copy in TCRdb shows in-frame clones only, minus some. That table supplies the V and J calls and clone size; D and trimming were determined from the DNA. The sample contains about 85,000 clones, 90% of which appear only once. The V and J genes are TRBV29-1 and TRBJ2-5; 9 bases map to TRBD1. The sequencing sample was made of peripheral blood. This receptor was identified in a woman older than 75 with active or convalescent COVID-19. For the CDR3, the DNA is TGCAGCGTTGATGGGACAGGGAGGGGCCAAGAGACCCAGTACTTC. Translating gives CSVDGTGRGQETQYF.